This is a list of T cell receptor beta chains from one sample in a study of blood T cells in healthy people across ages. TCRdb fed the 5' RACE reads into MiXCR, producing one record per CDR3 protein. The data hold some 1.4 million distinct CDR3 sequences, with approximately 38% observed a single time. Material: blood. The source of these receptors is a woman younger than 30 in good health. The CDR3 runs from the conserved cysteine through the conserved F or W. A D gene is named only where the DNA matches it firmly.

V	D	J	CDR3
TRBV5-7	NA	TRBJ2-7	CASSLGSTFYEQYF
TRBV18	NA	TRBJ1-1	CASSPPRSPTEAFF
TRBV5-1	TRBD1	TRBJ1-1	CASSTGATTEAFF
TRBV3-1	NA	TRBJ2-5	CASSPGNTPFQETQYF
TRBV30	TRBD1	TRBJ1-2	CAWSATGGGPGYTF
TRBV4-1	NA	TRBJ2-1	CASSQATEQFF
TRBV18	NA	TRBJ2-3	CASSPRSGSGTDTQYF
TRBV15	NA	TRBJ2-1	CATSSSSTSYNEQFF
TRBV7-2	NA	TRBJ1-5	CASSLGEWYQPQHF
TRBV6-6	TRBD1	TRBJ1-1	CASSRDRGVEAFF
TRBV6-5	TRBD1	TRBJ1-6	CASSSRQGRTPLHF
TRBV12-3/TRBV12-4	NA	TRBJ1-6	CASSSGTDHNSPLHF
TRBV6-1	TRBD2	TRBJ2-3	CASSEISGGGDTQYF